Shown below are 16 T cell receptor beta chains from a single sample sequenced in a study of blood T cell repertoires in COVID-19. Profiled with immunoSEQ multiplex PCR; TCRdb holds only in-frame clones, not every one. This sample yields more than 95,000 clones, of which about 76% are seen a single time; 19% belongs to the top ten. The sample taken for sequencing was peripheral blood. Receptor source: a woman in her sixties or seventies with acute or convalescent COVID-19.

This chain joins TRBV19 and TRBJ1-1; TRBD1 agrees at 8 bases. The CDR3 is made up of 13 amino acids. Unmatched junction bases numbered 6, after V lost 5 bases and J lost 7 bases. Per the germline V gene, CDR1 is LNHDA and CDR2 is SQIVND (reference sequence). The CDR3 here is CASSQDRAFEAFF. The CDR3 DNA follows: TGTGCCAGTAGTCAGGACAGGGCGTTTGAAGCTTTCTTT.

The chain recombines TRBV5-6 with TRBJ1-1; 10 positions match TRBD1. Germline assignment: CDR1 SGHDT and CDR2 YYEEEE. The CDR3 runs 14 residues. With V trimmed by 3 bases and J by 5 bases, 4 bases remained unmatched. The CDR3 protein is CASSSDRGGTEAFF. CDR3 sequence (DNA): TGTGCCAGCAGCTCGGACAGGGGGGGAACTGAAGCTTTCTTT. The full variable domain, with the rest looked up from reference TRBV5-6 and TRBJ1-1, is DAGVTQSPTHLIKTRGQQVTLRCSPKSGHDTVSWYQQALGQGPQFIFQYYEEEERQRGNFPDRFSGHQFPNYSSELNVNALLLGDSALYLCASSSDRGGTEAFFGQGTRLTVV.

The gene calls are TRBV28 and TRBJ1-1; maybe TRBD1 (5 bases). The germline V and J ends were trimmed by 2 bases and 0 bases, with 10 bases remaining between them. CDR1 is MDHEN, CDR2 SYDVKM, per germline. CDR3 length: 15 amino acids. The CDR3 DNA follows: TGTGCCAGCAGTTTAGCAGGGCTTATGAACACTGAAGCTTTCTTT. Amino acids: CASSLAGLMNTEAFF.

This clone has a handful of counts. The identical CDR3 is also encoded by other nucleotide sequences in the sample. The rearrangement links TRBV19 to TRBJ2-2; D might be TRBD1 (5 bases). This CDR3 has 15 amino acids. Germline V gene data show CDR1 as LNHDA and CDR2 as SQIVND (reference sequence). With 5 bases removed from V and 0 bases from J, the gap between germline ends came to 10 bases. The CDR3 protein is CASSARQTNTGELFF. As DNA, the CDR3 is TGTGCCAGTAGTGCACGACAGACGAACACCGGGGAGCTGTTTTTT.

This chain connects TRBV7-8 to TRBJ1-1; no clear D gene. The CDR3 runs 16 residues. Germline V gene data show CDR1 as SGHVS and CDR2 as FQNEAQ. Trimming removed 2 bases from V and 3 bases from J, with 16 bases in between. CDR3 sequence: CASSLTTGILDTEAFF. CDR3 DNA sequence: TGTGCCAGCAGCTTAACTACCGGGATCCTCGACACTGAAGCTTTCTTT.

The rearrangement joins TRBV10-3 to TRBJ2-3; 12 positions agree with TRBD2. V lost 0 bases to trimming and J lost 6 bases; unmatched junction nucleotides: 7. The CDR3 extends over 17 amino acids. The germline V gene has CDR1 ENHRY and CDR2 SYGVKD. CDR3 region: CAISESASGGAIDTQYF. The CDR3 coding sequence is TGTGCCATCAGTGAGTCAGCTAGCGGGGGGGCCATTGATACGCAGTATTTT.

The chain uses TRBV6-5 and TRBJ2-3; perhaps TRBD2 as D (6 bases). Germline V gene lookup returns CDR1 MNHEY and CDR2 SVGAGI. V dropped 4 bases and J dropped 6 bases, with 14 bases sitting between them. The CDR3 runs to 14 residues. CDR3 nucleotides: TGTGCCAGCAGTTCTCGGGCGGGACTCGATACGCAGTATTTT. Its protein is CASSSRAGLDTQYF.

V and J are TRBV6-2 or TRBV6-3 and TRBJ1-5; 9 nucleotides line up with TRBD1. CDR3 size: 21 residues. In germline, CDR1 is MNHEY, CDR2 SVGEGT. J was trimmed by 2 bases and V by 5 bases; bases with no gene match: 22. The CDR3 DNA sequence: TGTGCCAGCAGTCCCAGACCCTTCAAGGGACAGGGTGAACGTCGCAATCAGCCCCAGCATTTT. Translated, it gives CASSPRPFKGQGERRNQPQHF.

The gene calls are TRBV7-2 and TRBJ1-1, with a possible D match to TRBD1 (5 bases). The CDR3 extends over 16 amino acids. Germline V CDR1 and CDR2: SGHTA, FQGNSA. V lost 6 bases and J 0 bases, leaving 17 bases between the germline ends. The CDR3 region has the DNA TGTGCCAGCAGTCCAAATCAGGGCGGGATGAACACTGAAGCTTTCTTT. Residues: CASSPNQGGMNTEAFF.

The chain recombines TRBV19 with TRBJ1-5; 7 nucleotides match TRBD1. The V gene's germline CDR1 is LNHDA and CDR2 SQIVND (reference sequence). This CDR3 has 17 residues. After removal of 5 bases from V and 0 bases from J, the junction contained 10 bases not matched to a gene. The CDR3, as DNA: TGTGCCAGTAGTCCGAAGGGGGACAGCTATAGCAATCAGCCCCAGCATTTT. Protein: CASSPKGDSYSNQPQHF.

The rearrangement joins TRBV25-1 to TRBJ2-7, with 7 positions matching TRBD1. There are 15 residues in the CDR3. J gave up 7 bases and V 6 bases, and 15 bases lay outside the gene matches. The germline V gene has CDR1 MGHDK and CDR2 SYGVNS. The CDR3 nucleotides read TGTGCCAGCAGAAAAACCGGGACAGCGGCGTGGGAGCAGTACTTC. It specifies CASRKTGTAAWEQYF.

The genes are TRBV28 and TRBJ1-5; 9 positions match TRBD1. Germline values: CDR1 MDHEN, CDR2 SYDVKM. V lost 2 bases and J lost 4; bases outside the gene matches: 9. The CDR3 totals 17 residues. Written as DNA, the CDR3 is TGTGCCAGCAGTTTAGTGTACACAGGGGGCGAAAATCAGCCCCAGCATTTT. Residues: CASSLVYTGGENQPQHF. Combining the CDR3 with reference TRBV28 and TRBJ1-5 gives the whole variable domain DVKVTQSSRYLVKRTGEKVFLECVQDMDHENMFWYRQDPGLGLRLIYFSYDVKMKEKGDIPEGYSVSREKKERFSLILESASTNQTSMYLCASSLVYTGGENQPQHFGDGTRLSIL.

J is TRBJ1-1 and V is TRBV30; TRBD1 might be the D (6 bases). CDR1 is GTSNPN, CDR2 SVGIG, per germline (reference sequence). V gave up 6 bases and J gave up 5 bases, with 13 bases separating them. The CDR3 covers 12 residues. CDR3 sequence: CACQTGRTEAFF. In nucleotides, the CDR3 is TGTGCCTGCCAAACAGGGCGGACTGAAGCTTTCTTT.

V usage is TRBV7-9 and J usage is TRBJ1-1; TRBD1 aligns across 9 bases. Trimming at V came to 3 bases and at J to 0 bases, leaving 2 bases not matched to a gene. The CDR3 has 15 amino acids. Germline V gene data show CDR1 as SEHNR and CDR2 as FQNEAQ (reference sequence). Here the CDR3 DNA reads TGTGCCAGCAGCTTTGGGGACAGGGTGAACACTGAAGCTTTCTTT. Its translation is CASSFGDRVNTEAFF.

The gene calls are TRBV4-3 and TRBJ1-4; TRBD1 agrees at 9 bases. Germline V gives CDR1 LGHNA, CDR2 YSLEER. J was trimmed by 6 bases and V by 0 bases; bases with no gene match: 5. The CDR3 loop spans 16 amino acids. CDR3 loop: CASSQDLGTGYEKLFF. The CDR3 DNA reads TGCGCCAGCAGCCAAGATCTTGGGACAGGGTATGAAAAACTGTTTTTT.

The CDR3 loop is CASSSGGSGNEKLFF. The DNA for the CDR3 is TGCGCCAGCAGCTCGGGAGGTTCGGGTAATGAAAAACTGTTTTTT. The chain uses TRBV5-1 and TRBJ1-4; no reliable D call. The V gene's germline CDR1 is SGHRS and CDR2 YFSETQ. V was trimmed by 3 bases and J by 4 bases, leaving 13 bases between them. The CDR3 extends over 15 amino acids.